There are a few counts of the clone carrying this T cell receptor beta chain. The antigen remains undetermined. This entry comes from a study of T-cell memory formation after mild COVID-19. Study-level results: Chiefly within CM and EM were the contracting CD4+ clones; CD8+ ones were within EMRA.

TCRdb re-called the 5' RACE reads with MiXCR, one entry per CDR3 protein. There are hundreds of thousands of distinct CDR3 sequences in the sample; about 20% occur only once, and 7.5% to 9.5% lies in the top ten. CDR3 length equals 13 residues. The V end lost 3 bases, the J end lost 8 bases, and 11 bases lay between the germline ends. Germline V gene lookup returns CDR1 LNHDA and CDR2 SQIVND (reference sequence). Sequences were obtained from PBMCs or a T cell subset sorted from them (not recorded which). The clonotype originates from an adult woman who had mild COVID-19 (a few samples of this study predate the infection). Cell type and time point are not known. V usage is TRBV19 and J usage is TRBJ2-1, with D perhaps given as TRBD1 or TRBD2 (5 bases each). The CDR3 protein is CASSIGTWDEQFF. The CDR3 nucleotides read TGTGCCAGTAGTATCGGGACGTGGGATGAGCAGTTCTTC.